The source of this T cell receptor (beta chain) is a study of T cell responses to AZD1222 COVID-19 vaccine. Study results and limitations: White British donors predominated, females outnumbered males, and clonal diversity was possibly underestimated.

Libraries were prepared by immunoSEQ multiplex PCR; TCRdb keeps only in-frame clonotypes and omits some of them. The sample contains 90,000 to 120,000 clones, about 85% of which appear only once. Between the trimmed V and J ends, which lost 0 bases and 6 bases, there was a span of 8 bases. The length of the CDR3 is 13 residues. The germline CDR1 and CDR2 sequences are MNHEY and SVGAGI. As for this clone: Its matching antigen is unknown.

The clonotype was recovered from an adult who received the AZD1222 COVID-19 vaccine. The chain combines TRBV6-5 with TRBJ1-2; unclear D gene. The input for sequencing was peripheral blood, taken 28 days after the second AZD1222 dose. CDR3: CASSYSILDGYTF. The CDR3, as DNA: TGTGCCAGCAGTTACTCCATTCTGGATGGCTACACCTTC.